Listed here are 8 T cell receptor beta chains from one sample, sequenced in a study of control samples from healthy donors and cancer patients. Only in-frame clones appear in the TCRdb table, and some are missing; sequencing was by immunoSEQ multiplex PCR. Of about 120,000 clones in the sample, approximately 87% were seen once. Sequencing was performed on PBMCs. The receptors stem from a woman aged 60-75 years with lung cancer.

The chain is built from TRBV10-3 and TRBJ2-1; weak D call: TRBD1 (6 bases). V was shortened by 1 base and J by 7 bases, with 8 bases between the two germline ends. Germline CDR1 is ENHRY and CDR2 is SYGVKD. CDR3 size: 13 residues. CDR3 region: CAISEYRENEQFF. The CDR3 nucleotides are TGTGCCATCAGTGAGTACAGGGAAAATGAGCAGTTCTTC.

The chain uses TRBV5-1 and TRBJ2-3; D unclear. The V end was cut by 5 bases, the J end by 6 bases, with 13 bases between. This CDR3 spans 13 amino acids. CDR1 and CDR2 from the germline V gene are SGHRS and YFSETQ. This chain's CDR3 is CASSLGRSDTQYF. CDR3 bases: TGCGCCAGCAGTTTAGGTAGGAGCGATACGCAGTATTTT.

The chain carries TRBV9 and TRBJ2-2; TRBD2 might be the D (6 bases). V was cut by 4 bases and J by 2 bases, with 15 bases left in between. The CDR3 loop spans 16 amino acids. The germline gives CDR1 SGDLS, CDR2 YYNGEE. The CDR3 loop is CASSPSLRGNTGELFF. The CDR3 bases are TGTGCCAGCAGCCCGTCCCTGCGGGGAAACACCGGGGAGCTGTTTTTT.

This chain links TRBV6-5 with TRBJ2-6; the match to TRBD1 covers 8 bases. Germline trimming cut 5 bases from V and 4 bases from J; bases unmatched to any gene: 4. The germline gives CDR1 MNHEY, CDR2 SVGAGI. This CDR3 contains 15 residues. The CDR3 region is CASSQTGEGANVLTF. The CDR3 DNA reads TGTGCCAGCAGTCAGACAGGGGAGGGGGCCAACGTCCTGACTTTC.

V usage is TRBV30 and J usage is TRBJ2-7, with TRBD2 matching over 8 bases. V lost 2 bases to trimming and J lost 5 bases; unmatched junction nucleotides: 2. The CDR3 is 12 residues long. The germline gives CDR1 GTSNPN, CDR2 SVGIG (reference sequence). The CDR3 coding sequence is TGTGCCTGGAGTCCCGGGGGGGACGAGCAGTACTTC. This encodes CAWSPGGDEQYF.

This chain connects TRBV5-1 to TRBJ1-2, with D uncertain. The CDR3 is 15 amino acids. The V gene's germline CDR1 is SGHRS and CDR2 YFSETQ. V was trimmed by 4 bases and J by 0 bases, leaving 13 bases between them. In DNA form, the CDR3 reads TGCGCCAGCAGCGAACCCTTAGGAGCTAACTATGGCTACACCTTC. Translated, it gives CASSEPLGANYGYTF.

By share, this clone counts as medium-sized. This sequence joins TRBV5-4 and TRBJ2-7, with 9 bases fitting TRBD1. CDR3 length: 15 amino acids. Germline V CDR1 and CDR2: SGHNT, YYREEE (reference sequence). Trimming removed 2 bases from V and 6 bases from J; junction bases left unmatched: 9. The chain's CDR3 is CASSFTGGASVEQYF. In DNA, the CDR3 is TGTGCCAGCAGCTTCACAGGGGGCGCGTCGGTCGAGCAGTACTTC.

The chain has TRBV3-1 (or the pseudogene TRBV3-2) and TRBJ2-1, with TRBD2 matching 7 bases. Germline V gene sequence: CDR1 LGHDT, CDR2 YNNKEL (reference sequence). The trim removed 0 bases at V and 5 bases at J, leaving 7 bases unmatched. The CDR3 runs 16 residues. As DNA, the CDR3 is TGTGCCAGCAGCCAAGAGAAAGGGAGGGCCCACAATGAGCAGTTCTTC. This sequence encodes CASSQEKGRAHNEQFF.